What follows describes a single T cell receptor (beta chain). Its cognate antigen is unknown. It may be a read error: a sequence one base away is much more abundant. These data come from a study of T cell repertoires in cytomegalovirus infection. About the research overall: It can be stated that public TCR beta signatures indicated CMV infection as well as a matching HLA type.

TCRdb redid the calling of the reads with MiXCR, one entry per CDR3 protein. In the table there are approximately 990,000 distinct CDR3 sequences, roughly 30% of which are singletons. Per the germline V gene, CDR1 is SGHVS and CDR2 is FQNEAQ. This CDR3 has 14 amino acids. Study-wide points: Summed public TCR beta family frequency identified CMV carriers bearing the relevant HLA. Ex vivo responses were dominated by HLA-C-restricted CMV-specific TCR beta clonotypes.

This rearrangement joins TRBV7-8 to TRBJ2-1, with D possibly TRBD1 on 5 matching bases. The TCR comes from a human donor in good health (CMV status not recorded). Some clones in this sample may be carry-over from other donors' samples. This material consisted of cultured CD8+ T cells from PBMCs, taken from culture after CMV antigen stimulation. The CDR3 nucleotides read TGTACCAGCAGCTTAGAAAGGGGCCACAATGAGCAGTTCTTC. Protein: CTSSLERGHNEQFF. The whole variable domain, filled in from reference TRBV7-8 and TRBJ2-1, reads GAGVSQSPRYKVAKRGQDVALRCDPISGHVSLFWYQQALGQGPEFLTYFQNEAQLDKSGLPSDRFFAERPEGSVSTLKIQRTQQEDSAVYLCTSSLERGHNEQFFGPGTRLTVL.